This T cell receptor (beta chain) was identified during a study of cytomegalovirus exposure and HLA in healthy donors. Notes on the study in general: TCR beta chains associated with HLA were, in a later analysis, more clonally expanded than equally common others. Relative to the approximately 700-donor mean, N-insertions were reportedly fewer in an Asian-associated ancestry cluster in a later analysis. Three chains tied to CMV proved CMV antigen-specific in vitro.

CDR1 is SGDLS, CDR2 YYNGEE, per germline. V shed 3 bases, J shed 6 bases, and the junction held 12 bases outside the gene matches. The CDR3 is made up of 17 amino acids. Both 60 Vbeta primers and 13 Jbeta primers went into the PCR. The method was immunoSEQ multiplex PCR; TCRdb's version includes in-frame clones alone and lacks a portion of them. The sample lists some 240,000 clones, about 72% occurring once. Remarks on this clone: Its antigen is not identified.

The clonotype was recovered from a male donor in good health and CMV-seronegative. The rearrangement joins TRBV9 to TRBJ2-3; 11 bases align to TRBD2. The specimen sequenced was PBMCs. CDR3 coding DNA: TGTGCCAGCAGCGCCGGACTAGCGGGCCCCTCTTCCGATACGCAGTATTTT. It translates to CASSAGLAGPSSDTQYF.